This T cell receptor (beta chain) was sequenced during a study of graft-versus-host responses after intestinal transplantation. Study-level background: Multivisceral, liver-intestinal, or isolated intestinal transplants were received by the recipients. Anti-thymocyte globulin induction preceded roughly 3 years of tacrolimus and steroid maintenance in all recipients. The study's findings and limits: Recipient marrow showed GvH clones, some seen first in ileum or blood. Subjects displaying graft-donor T cell macrochimerism possessed elevated graft-versus-host to host-versus-graft clonal ratios inside allografts.

Generated by immunoSEQ multiplex PCR, the TCRdb table keeps only in-frame clones and is missing some. The repertoire holds under 80,000 clones, with about nine tenths as singletons. V lost 3 bases to trimming and J lost 1 base, with 12 bases between them. Per germline, CDR1 LNHNV and CDR2 YYDKDF (reference sequence). The CDR3 covers 15 residues. Worth noting for this clone: Its antigen is undetermined.

The source was PBMCs, collected 98 days after intestinal transplantation. The TCR originated in a human patient who received an intestinal transplant, so some T cells may come from the graft donor. J is TRBJ1-1 and V is TRBV15; D might be TRBD1 (5 bases). This chain's CDR3 is CATSSPARGNTEAFF. For the CDR3, the DNA is TGTGCCACCAGCAGTCCTGCGAGGGGGAACACTGAAGCTTTCTTT.